The T cell receptor (beta chain) under discussion was sequenced for a study of beta chain features in type 1 diabetes. General observations from the study: A closer apparent resemblance between naive, central memory and Treg TCRB repertoires was seen in patients than in healthy donors.

Expressed TCRB transcripts were sequenced because the isolated RNA had all been reverse transcribed beforehand. Sequencing used immunoSEQ multiplex PCR; TCRdb keeps in-frame clones, though not all of them. This sample yields a few hundred thousand clones, of which about 9.3% are seen a single time; 0.03% to 0.04% belongs to the top ten. This clone was found a few times. Antigen specificity is unknown. The TCR comes from a woman aged 18-35 years in good health. The sequenced sample consisted of naive CD4+ T cells from blood.

As DNA, the CDR3 is TGTGCCAGCAGCGTAGATGGCGGCTACACCTTC. Amino acid sequence: CASSVDGGYTF. The chain has TRBV9 and TRBJ1-2; no definite D call. Germline loops: CDR1 SGDLS, CDR2 YYNGEE. The CDR3 extends over 11 amino acids. V lost 0 bases and J 8 bases, leaving 5 bases between the germline ends.